The 7 T cell receptor beta chains presented below share a single source sample, sequenced in a study of vaccination and CD4 T cells after COVID-19. With the Oncomine TCR Beta short-read assay, DNA from cultured CD4+ T cells was sequenced. TCRdb used MiXCR to reprocess the PCR reads, holding one entry per CDR3 protein. The table lists over 10,000 distinct CDR3 sequences, around 45% of them singletons, with 10% to 15% in the top ten. Treatment reported: 10-day PBMC culture with coronavirus spike peptide pools or control peptides (ViraFEST assay). Their recognized antigens are unknown. Sequenced: CD4+ T cells from blood, cultured in vitro. These receptors were collected from a human donor who had recovered from COVID-19.

The rearrangement links TRBV12-3 or TRBV12-4 to TRBJ1-6; D uncertain. The V gene lost 6 bases and the J gene lost 7 bases, with 13 bases spanning the gap. The CDR3 consists of 14 residues. DNA for the CDR3: TGTGCCAGCAGAAAGGGATCTCGAAATTCACCCCTCCACTTT. Residues: CASRKGSRNSPLHF.

The chain carries TRBV20-1 and TRBJ1-1; D is uncertain. Germline CDR1 is DFQATT and CDR2 is SNEGSKA (reference sequence). This CDR3 region has 13 residues. The V end lost 6 bases, the J end lost 2 bases, and 13 bases lay between the germline ends. CDR3 loop: CSAYGELNTEAFF. CDR3 nucleotide sequence: TGCAGTGCGTACGGGGAGCTAAACACTGAAGCTTTCTTT.

The CDR3 loop reads CASSYAGGGNQPQHF. The CDR3 nucleotides are TGTGCCAGCAGTTACGCAGGAGGTGGCAATCAGCCCCAGCATTTT. V gene TRBV6-2 or TRBV6-3 combines with J gene TRBJ1-5; D is unclear. CDR1 is MNHEY and CDR2 is SVGEGT in the germline V gene. This CDR3 region has 15 residues. Deletions cut 2 bases from V and 2 bases from J, with 10 bases between.

This clonotype has more than one count but fewer than ten. J is TRBJ2-7 and V is TRBV20-1, with D tentatively TRBD2 (6 bases). This CDR3 region has 15 residues. CDR1 is DFQATT and CDR2 is SNEGSKA in the germline V gene (reference sequence). With 0 bases removed from V and 1 base from J, the gap between germline ends came to 13 bases. The CDR3: CSARDGRAGSYEQYF. The DNA for the CDR3 is TGCAGTGCTAGAGATGGCAGGGCGGGATCCTACGAGCAGTACTTC.

The chain uses TRBV9 and TRBJ2-2; D gene ambiguous. The ends were cut back, 1 base at V and 1 base at J, with 8 bases in the middle. The CDR3 sequence is 15 residues long. Germline lookup yields CDR1 SGDLS and CDR2 YYNGEE. CDR3 sequence: CASSVQQQNTGELFF. CDR3 coding DNA: TGTGCCAGCAGCGTACAACAGCAGAACACCGGGGAGCTGTTTTTT.

The chain combines TRBV2 with TRBJ1-6, with D possibly being TRBD1 (6 bases). CDR3 size: 15 residues. V lost 6 bases to trimming and J lost 6 bases, with 15 bases between them. The germline CDR1 and CDR2 sequences are SNHLY and FYNNEI. The CDR3 DNA follows: TGTGCCAGCAGCCCCGACAGGATCGGTAATTCACCCCTCCACTTT. Its translation: CASSPDRIGNSPLHF.

The chain employs TRBV20-1 and TRBJ2-7, with 7 bases identical to TRBD2. The length of the CDR3 is 15 residues. Germline CDR1 reads DFQATT; CDR2 reads SNEGSKA (reference sequence). The trim removed 2 bases at V and 5 bases at J, leaving 12 bases unmatched. CDR3 in amino acids: CSARMYGGGNDEQYF. The CDR3 bases are TGCAGTGCTAGAATGTATGGCGGGGGTAACGACGAGCAGTACTTC.